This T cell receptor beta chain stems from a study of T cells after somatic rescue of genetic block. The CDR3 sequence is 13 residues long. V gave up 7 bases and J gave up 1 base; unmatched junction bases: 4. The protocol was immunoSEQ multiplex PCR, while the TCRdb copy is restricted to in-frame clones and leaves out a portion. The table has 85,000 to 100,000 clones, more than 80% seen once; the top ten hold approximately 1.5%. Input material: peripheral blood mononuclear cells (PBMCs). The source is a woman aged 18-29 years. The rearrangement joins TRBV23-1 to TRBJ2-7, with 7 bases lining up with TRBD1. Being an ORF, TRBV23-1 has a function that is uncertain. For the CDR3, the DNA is TGCGCCAGCACTCCACAGGGGTCCTACGAGCAGTACTTC. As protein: CASTPQGSYEQYF.